A single sample is the source of the 14 T cell receptor beta chains below, sequenced in a study of blood T cell repertoires in COVID-19. Sequencing was performed with immunoSEQ multiplex PCR; in TCRdb, only in-frame clones are kept and a portion is missing. The data hold roughly 220,000 clones, with around four fifths observed a single time. The specimen sequenced was peripheral blood. Receptor source: a man aged 30 to 39 with active or convalescent COVID-19.

V is TRBV24-1 and J is TRBJ1-2; 7 nucleotides align to TRBD1. The ends lost 4 bases at V and 4 bases at J; junction bases unmatched: 8. Germline CDR1 and CDR2: KGHDR and SFDVKD. This CDR3 spans 15 amino acids. CDR3 nucleotide sequence: TGTGCCACCAGTGAACGCTCGACAGGGCTCTATGGCTACACCTTC. This sequence encodes CATSERSTGLYGYTF.

This clone was picked up one time. The chain links TRBV15 to TRBJ2-7; 7 bases map to TRBD1. The CDR3 contains 13 residues. With V trimmed by 3 bases and J by 9 bases, 8 bases remained unmatched. Germline V gene sequence: CDR1 LNHNV, CDR2 YYDKDF (reference sequence). This CDR3 reads CATSRGRTGSQYF. The CDR3 region has the DNA TGTGCCACCAGCAGGGGCAGGACAGGATCGCAGTACTTC.

In this sample, this clone turned up once. The V call is TRBV6-2 or TRBV6-3, the J call TRBJ2-7, with 7 bases that match TRBD2. The CDR3 has 14 residues. Germline CDR1 MNHEY, CDR2 SVGEGT. J lost 7 bases, V lost 2 bases, and 8 bases had no gene match. CDR3 nucleotides: TGTGCCAGCAGTTACACCCTACTAGCGTGGGAGCAGTACTTC. This gives the protein CASSYTLLAWEQYF.

The gene calls are TRBV23-1 and TRBJ1-1; D call uncertain. TRBV23-1 is known as an ORF, though its function is uncertain. This CDR3 contains 12 residues. The V and J ends lost 4 bases and 3 bases respectively, with 6 bases between them. The CDR3 DNA reads TGCGCCAGCAGTCCCCTCCACACTGAAGCTTTCTTT. Its protein is CASSPLHTEAFF.

This clone has just a few counts. The V and J genes are TRBV15 and TRBJ2-2; perhaps TRBD1 as D (6 bases). The CDR3 runs 12 residues. Germline CDR1 is LNHNV and CDR2 is YYDKDF (reference sequence). V dropped 0 bases and J dropped 15 bases, with 11 bases sitting between them. The CDR3 reads CATSRDGEGVFF. CDR3 nucleotides: TGTGCCACCAGCAGAGATGGAGAGGGGGTGTTTTTT.

The chain carries TRBV6-5 and TRBJ2-1, with 12 bases that match TRBD2. Looked up from germline, CDR1 is MNHEY and CDR2 is SVGAGI. The CDR3 sequence is 15 residues long. V was clipped by 2 bases and J by 9 bases; unmatched bases: 5. In DNA, the CDR3 is TGTGCCAGCAGTTACGCGACTAGCGGGGGCACTGAGCAGTTCTTC. Translating it yields CASSYATSGGTEQFF.

The CDR3 DNA is TGTGCCAGCAGTTCCTATCTAGCGGGGGGGCCCGGCCAAGAGACCCAGTACTTC. Protein product: CASSSYLAGGPGQETQYF. The rearrangement links TRBV28 to TRBJ2-5; 12 bases map to TRBD2. Germline V CDR1 and CDR2: MDHEN, SYDVKM. The V gene end was trimmed by 4 bases and the J gene end by 1 base; junction bases not matched to a gene: 10. This CDR3 is built from 18 residues.

This sequence joins TRBV2 and TRBJ2-7; 7 bases align to TRBD2. With V trimmed by 3 bases and J by 7 bases, 9 bases remained unmatched. The germline V gene has CDR1 SNHLY and CDR2 FYNNEI. The CDR3 loop spans 14 amino acids. CDR3 amino acids: CASSDGGSRGEQYF. DNA for the CDR3: TGTGCCAGCAGTGATGGCGGGAGTAGGGGAGAGCAGTACTTC.

This clone was observed a handful of times. This chain uses TRBV18 with TRBJ2-7; TRBD1 matches 7 bases. Looked up from germline, CDR1 is KGHSH and CDR2 is LQKENI. V lost 10 bases, J lost 4 bases, and 16 bases stayed unmatched. The CDR3 is made up of 15 amino acids. The chain's CDR3 is CATSTDRVGSYEQYF. CDR3 in DNA: TGTGCCACCTCCACCGACAGGGTGGGTTCTTACGAGCAGTACTTC.

CDR3 protein: CSCQGFEQYF. CDR3 DNA: TGCAGTTGTCAGGGGTTCGAGCAGTACTTC. The chain links TRBV20-1 to TRBJ2-7, with D possibly being TRBD1 (6 bases). CDR3 length equals 10 residues. The germline CDR1 and CDR2 sequences are DFQATT and SNEGSKA (reference sequence). The ends were cut back, 8 bases at V and 6 bases at J, with 11 bases in the middle.

V usage is TRBV10-3 and J usage is TRBJ1-2; 7 nucleotides match TRBD1. V lost 0 bases to trimming and J lost 8 bases; unmatched junction nucleotides: 6. The V gene's germline CDR1 is ENHRY and CDR2 SYGVKD. CDR3 length equals 14 residues. CDR3 in DNA: TGTGCCATCAGTGAGTCGAACAGGGGAGGCGGCTACACCTTC. Encoded protein: CAISESNRGGGYTF.

This chain connects TRBV5-1 to TRBJ2-2; D is unclear. The CDR3 length is 16 residues. The germline gives CDR1 SGHRS, CDR2 YFSETQ. Deletions cut 0 bases from V and 0 bases from J, with 9 bases between. CDR3 amino acids: CASSLALEPNTGELFF. The CDR3 nucleotides are TGCGCCAGCAGCTTGGCTCTAGAGCCGAACACCGGGGAGCTGTTTTTT.

This chain joins TRBV7-2 and TRBJ2-6; TRBD1 matches 8 bases. The CDR3 covers 16 residues. Trimming removed 1 base from V and 4 bases from J; junction bases left unmatched: 3. The V gene's germline CDR1 is SGHTA and CDR2 FQGNSA. This CDR3 is CASSLGTGFGANVLTF. The CDR3 DNA sequence: TGTGCCAGCAGCTTAGGGACAGGGTTCGGGGCCAACGTCCTGACTTTC.

The chain links TRBV28 to TRBJ2-4; TRBD1 matches 7 bases. Germline CDR1 is MDHEN and CDR2 is SYDVKM. The CDR3 is 16 residues long. After removal of 5 bases from V and 8 bases from J, the junction contained 15 bases not matched to a gene. As DNA, the CDR3 is TGTGCCAGCAGTACCGACTTTGAGGGGGCTAGTTACATTCAGTACTTC. This gives the protein CASSTDFEGASYIQYF.